The source of this TCR beta chain is a study of blood T cell repertoires in COVID-19. Across the study: Acute-phase and convalescent COVID-19 samples originated in the United States, Italy and Spain. PBMCs, B-cell-depleted T cells, or T cells provided the cDNA or gDNA that made up the material.

This CDR3 spans 16 amino acids. V gave up 4 bases and J gave up 0 bases, with 13 bases separating them. Germline assignment: CDR1 KGHSH and CDR2 LQKENI. Per the original methods: Amplified reference gene primers provided the basis for estimating nucleated cell counts. Measured with immunoSEQ multiplex PCR; TCRdb has only the in-frame clones, and not every one. V, J and clone size reflect that table, while D and trimming were determined from the DNA. The sample has 72,000 or so clones, approximately 88% seen once. The source of this sequence is a man aged 45-65 years with active COVID-19. What was sequenced was peripheral blood. The chain recombines TRBV18 with TRBJ2-4, with D possibly being TRBD2 (5 bases). CDR3 residues: CASSLSVGVAKNIQYF. CDR3 nucleotides: TGTGCCAGCTCACTTTCCGTCGGGGTAGCCAAAAACATTCAGTACTTC.